The 8 T cell receptor beta chains listed next were all sequenced from one sample in a study of beta chain features in type 1 diabetes (dated by TCRdb to 2016 to 2018). Receptor libraries were prepared by the immunoSEQ multiplex PCR assay. The entire amount of isolated RNA was reverse transcribed using the High Capacity cDNA Reverse Transcription Kit, so the sequenced TCRB transcripts were expressed ones. TCRdb carries this immuneACCESS record with in-frame sequences only. Its versions omit some clonotypes, under half of them owing to an unresolved V gene in the studies checked, with the rest unexplained. A total of approximately 200,000 clones appear in this sample, 9% to 10% of them only once. Just under 0.035% of the sample is in the top ten clones. The source material was naive CD4+ T cells from blood. This specimen's cell subset or site label, interpreted: true naive CD4+ T cells. These receptors all come from a woman aged 18 to 35 in good health.

This clone has a handful of counts. This chain uses TRBV2 with TRBJ1-2; a possible D gene is TRBD1 (5 bases). The CDR3 loop spans 14 amino acids. Trimming removed 3 bases at V and 7 bases at J, with 15 bases between. The V gene's germline CDR1 is SNHLY and CDR2 FYNNEI. Here the CDR3 DNA reads TGTGCCAGCAGTGAGAGCGGGGCGGCGGGTGGCTACACCTTC. This encodes CASSESGAAGGYTF.

This clone showed up just a few times. V usage is TRBV7-9 and J usage is TRBJ1-4; 7 positions match TRBD1. The CDR3 covers 15 residues. The germline gives CDR1 SEHNR, CDR2 FQNEAQ (reference sequence). The V and J ends lost 5 bases and 6 bases, in that order; junction bases with no gene match: 9. CDR3 in DNA: TGTGCCAGCAGCCCCGAGACAGGGCTTTATGAAAAACTGTTTTTT. This sequence encodes CASSPETGLYEKLFF.

The chain uses TRBV6-1 and TRBJ1-1; TRBD1 matches at 7 bases. The length of the CDR3 is 16 residues. The V gene's germline CDR1 is MNHNS and CDR2 SASEGT. Trimming cost V 2 bases and J 4 bases; bases outside gene matches: 10. The CDR3 nucleotides read TGTGCCAGCAGTGAAATGGCAGGGGGTTGGAGCACTGAAGCTTTCTTT. Translated: CASSEMAGGWSTEAFF.

This chain joins TRBV7-9 and TRBJ2-1; TRBD2 matches 8 bases. In germline, CDR1 is SEHNR, CDR2 FQNEAQ (reference sequence). With 5 bases clipped from V and 6 bases from J, the junction kept 15 bases outside the gene matches. The CDR3 consists of 17 residues. CDR3 sequence reads: CASSPNPPRGGTNEQFF. The CDR3 nucleotides read TGTGCCAGCAGCCCGAACCCCCCCCGGGGGGGAACCAATGAGCAGTTCTTC. The full variable domain, with the rest looked up from reference TRBV7-9 and TRBJ2-1, is DTGVSQNPRHKITKRGQNVTFRCDPISEHNRLYWYRQTLGQGPEFLTYFQNEAQLEKSRLLSDRFSAERPKGSFSTLEIQRTEQGDSAMYLCASSPNPPRGGTNEQFFGPGTRLTVL.

This clone was counted between two and nine times. The chain employs TRBV5-4 and TRBJ1-2; TRBD1 matches at 9 bases. After removal of 4 bases from V and 11 bases from J, the junction contained 9 bases not matched to a gene. CDR3 length equals 13 residues. Germline CDR1 and CDR2: SGHNT and YYREEE (reference sequence). CDR3 bases: TGTGCCAGCAGCGACAGGGGGGACAGGGAGTACACCTTC. This codes for CASSDRGDREYTF.

The chain recombines TRBV30 with TRBJ2-1; 7 bases line up with TRBD2. Germline CDR1 GTSNPN, CDR2 SVGIG (reference sequence). CDR3 length: 14 amino acids. J gave up 0 bases and V 1 base, and 0 bases lay outside the gene matches. CDR3 region: CAWSGLASYNEQFF. CDR3 in DNA: TGTGCCTGGAGTGGACTAGCCTCCTACAATGAGCAGTTCTTC.

The V and J genes are TRBV19 and TRBJ2-5, with D maybe TRBD1 (5 bases). Germline CDR1 is LNHDA and CDR2 is SQIVND (reference sequence). The V gene lost 3 bases and the J gene lost 2 bases, with 13 bases spanning the gap. There are 15 residues in the CDR3. The CDR3 sequence: CASSMRTPKQETQYF. DNA of the CDR3: TGTGCCAGTAGTATGAGGACACCTAAACAAGAGACCCAGTACTTC.

The table lists this clone with many counts. This chain connects TRBV19 to TRBJ2-1; D is perhaps TRBD1 (5 bases). There are 13 residues in the CDR3. Germline CDR1 and CDR2: LNHDA and SQIVND (reference sequence). The CDR3 reads CGTNGRGHNEQFF. The CDR3 region has the DNA TGTGGCACGAATGGTAGGGGCCACAATGAGCAGTTCTTC.